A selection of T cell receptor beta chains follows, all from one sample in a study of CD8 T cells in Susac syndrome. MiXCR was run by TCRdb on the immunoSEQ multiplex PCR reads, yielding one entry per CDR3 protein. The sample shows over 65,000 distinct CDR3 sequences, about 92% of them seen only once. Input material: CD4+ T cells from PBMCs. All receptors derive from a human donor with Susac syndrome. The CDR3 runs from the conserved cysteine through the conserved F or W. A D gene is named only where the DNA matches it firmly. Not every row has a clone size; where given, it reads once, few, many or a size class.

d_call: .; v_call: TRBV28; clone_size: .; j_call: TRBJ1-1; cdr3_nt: TGTGCCACCCTGACCCCCTCGGTTGGGAACACTGAAGCTTTCTTT; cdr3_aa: CATLTPSVGNTEAFF
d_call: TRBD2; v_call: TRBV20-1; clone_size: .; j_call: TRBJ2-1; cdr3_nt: TGCAGTGCGCCTAAAGGTAGCGGGGGGAGGAATGAGCAGTTCTTC; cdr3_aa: CSAPKGSGGRNEQFF
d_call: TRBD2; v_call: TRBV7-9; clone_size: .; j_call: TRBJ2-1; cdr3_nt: TGTGCCAGCAGCTCGGGACTAGCGGGGGGCTCGGTCTACAATGAGCAGTTCTTC; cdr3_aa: CASSSGLAGGSVYNEQFF
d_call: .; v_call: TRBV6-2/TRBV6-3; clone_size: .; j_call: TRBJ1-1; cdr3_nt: TGTGCCAGCAAACGGACAGTTTCGAACACTGAAGCTTTCTTT; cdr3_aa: CASKRTVSNTEAFF
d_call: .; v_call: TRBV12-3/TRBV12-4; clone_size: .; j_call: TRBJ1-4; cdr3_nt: TGTGCCAGCAGTTTAAGGCGGGGGGATGAAAAACTGTTTTTT; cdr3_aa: CASSLRRGDEKLFF
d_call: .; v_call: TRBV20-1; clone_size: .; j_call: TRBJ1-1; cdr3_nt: TGCACTGCGGGGGGGCCTTCCATGAACACTGAAGCTTTCTTT; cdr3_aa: CTAGGPSMNTEAFF
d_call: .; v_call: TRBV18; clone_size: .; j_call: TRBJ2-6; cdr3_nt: TGTGCCAGCTCACAGCCCTCTGGGGCCAACGTCCTGACTTTC; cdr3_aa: CASSQPSGANVLTF
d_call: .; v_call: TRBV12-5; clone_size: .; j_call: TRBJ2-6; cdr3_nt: TGTGCTAGTTCCGCCGGGACCGTAAGCTCTGGGGCCAACGTCCTGACTTTC; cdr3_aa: CASSAGTVSSGANVLTF
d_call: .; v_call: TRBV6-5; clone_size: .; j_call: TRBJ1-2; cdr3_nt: TGTGCCAGCGGAGGCACTGCTTATGGCTACACCTTC; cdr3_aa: CASGGTAYGYTF
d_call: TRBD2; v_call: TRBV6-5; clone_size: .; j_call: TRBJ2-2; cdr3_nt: TGTGCCAGCAGTTCAGGACTAGCGGCGAACACCGGGGAGCTGTTTTTT; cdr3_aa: CASSSGLAANTGELFF
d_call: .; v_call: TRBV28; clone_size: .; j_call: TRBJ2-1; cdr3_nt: TGTGCCAGCAGTTTTCTTGGGCGCCCTGAGTTCTTC; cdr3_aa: CASSFLGRPEFF
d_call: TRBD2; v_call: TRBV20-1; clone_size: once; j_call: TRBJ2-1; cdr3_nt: TGCAGTGTCCTGGGACTAGCGGGCCACAATGAGCAGTTCTTC; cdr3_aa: CSVLGLAGHNEQFF
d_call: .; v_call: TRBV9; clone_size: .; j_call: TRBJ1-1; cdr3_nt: TGTGCCAGCAGCGTAGTTATGGCGACTGAAGCTTTCTTT; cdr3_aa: CASSVVMATEAFF
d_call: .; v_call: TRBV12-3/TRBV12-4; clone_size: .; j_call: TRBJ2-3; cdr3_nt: TGTGCCAGCAGTGGGTCTCGGGGGTTAGCAGATACGCAGTATTTT; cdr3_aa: CASSGSRGLADTQYF
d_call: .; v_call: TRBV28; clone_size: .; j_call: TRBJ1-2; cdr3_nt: TGTGCCAGCCTGACCGGGACAAAGAACTATGGCTACACCTTC; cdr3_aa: CASLTGTKNYGYTF
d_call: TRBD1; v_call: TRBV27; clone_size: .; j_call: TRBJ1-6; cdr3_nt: TGTGCCAGCAGTTCCCTCGGGACAGGGCGTTCACCCCTCCACTTT; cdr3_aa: CASSSLGTGRSPLHF
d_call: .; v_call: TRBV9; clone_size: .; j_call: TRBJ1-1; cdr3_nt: TGTGCCAGCAGCGTACAGGGCACGCTGAGCTCCGAAGCTTTCTTT; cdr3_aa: CASSVQGTLSSEAFF
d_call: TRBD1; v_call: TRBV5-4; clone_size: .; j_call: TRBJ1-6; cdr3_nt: TGTGCCAGCAGCACAAGACAGGGTCCCGCAAATTCACCCCTCCACTTT; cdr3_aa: CASSTRQGPANSPLHF
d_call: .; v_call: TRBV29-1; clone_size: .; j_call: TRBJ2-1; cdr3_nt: TGCAGCATGACGGCGGGGGCGGCCTACAATGAGCAGTTCTTC; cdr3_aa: CSMTAGAAYNEQFF
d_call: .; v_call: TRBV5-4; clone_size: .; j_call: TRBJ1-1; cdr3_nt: TGTGCCAGCAGCTTGGGTAATAGGGCTTTCGAAGCTTTCTTT; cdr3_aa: CASSLGNRAFEAFF
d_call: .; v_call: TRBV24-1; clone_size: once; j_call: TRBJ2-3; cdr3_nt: TGTGCCAGAACGTTTGAGACTAGCACAGATACGCAGTATTTT; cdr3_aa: CARTFETSTDTQYF
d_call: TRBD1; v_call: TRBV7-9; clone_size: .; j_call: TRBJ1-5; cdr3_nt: TGTGCCAGCAGCAAGGGACAGGGAGACCAGCCCCAGCATTTT; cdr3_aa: CASSKGQGDQPQHF
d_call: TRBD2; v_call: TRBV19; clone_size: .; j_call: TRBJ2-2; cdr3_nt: TGTGCCAGTAGGGGACTAGCGGGGACCGGGGAGCTGTTTTTT; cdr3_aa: CASRGLAGTGELFF
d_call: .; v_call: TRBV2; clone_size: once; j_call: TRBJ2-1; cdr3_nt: TGTGCCAGCAGTGAATGGGCAGTAACTAATGAGCAGTTCTTC; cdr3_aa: CASSEWAVTNEQFF
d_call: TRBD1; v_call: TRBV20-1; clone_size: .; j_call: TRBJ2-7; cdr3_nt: TGCAGTGCGAATACAGGGGTTTACCCTTACGAGCAGTACTTC; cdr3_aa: CSANTGVYPYEQYF
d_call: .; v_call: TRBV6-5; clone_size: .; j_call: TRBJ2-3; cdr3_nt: TGTGCCAGCAGTTACTCCAATCCAGGGAGCTATTCCACAGATACGCAGTATTTT; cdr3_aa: CASSYSNPGSYSTDTQYF
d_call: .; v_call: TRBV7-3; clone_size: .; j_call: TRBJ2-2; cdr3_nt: TGTGCCAGCAGCTTTGGGGGGACTCGTACCGGGGAGCTGTTTTTT; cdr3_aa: CASSFGGTRTGELFF
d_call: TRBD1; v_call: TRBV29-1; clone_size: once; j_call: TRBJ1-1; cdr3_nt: TGCAGCACCCTGACAGGGGCAAACACTGAAGCTTTCTTT; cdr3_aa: CSTLTGANTEAFF
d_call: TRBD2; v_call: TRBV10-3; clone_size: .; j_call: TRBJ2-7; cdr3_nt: TGTGCCATCAGTGAACCCACCCGACTAGCGGGAGGTGAGCAGTACTTC; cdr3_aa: CAISEPTRLAGGEQYF
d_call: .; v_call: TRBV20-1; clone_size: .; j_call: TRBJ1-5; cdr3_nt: TGCAGTGCTAGAGACTACGGACCGAACCTTTATAGCAATCAGCCCCAGCATTTT; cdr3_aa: CSARDYGPNLYSNQPQHF
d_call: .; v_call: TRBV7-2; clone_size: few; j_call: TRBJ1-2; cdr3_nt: TGTGCCAGCAGCTTAGCCGGGAGTGGCTACACCTTC; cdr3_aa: CASSLAGSGYTF
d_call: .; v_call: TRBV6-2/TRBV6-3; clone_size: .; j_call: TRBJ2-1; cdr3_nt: TGTGCCAGCACCGATAGCGGTCACTACAATGAGCAGTTCTTC; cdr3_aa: CASTDSGHYNEQFF
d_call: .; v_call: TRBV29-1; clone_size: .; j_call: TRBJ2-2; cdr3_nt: TGCAGCGCTGAACTACGGACGAACACCGGGGAGCTGTTTTTT; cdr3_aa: CSAELRTNTGELFF
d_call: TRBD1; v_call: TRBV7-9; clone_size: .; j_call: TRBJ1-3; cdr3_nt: TGTGCCAGCAGTGATTCGGGACAGGGGACTTGGGTGTCTGGAAACACCATATATTTT; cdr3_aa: CASSDSGQGTWVSGNTIYF
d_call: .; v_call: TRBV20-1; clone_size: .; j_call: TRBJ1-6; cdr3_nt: TGCAGTGCTAGCGAGAGGGTTACTTCACCCCTCCACTTT; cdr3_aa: CSASERVTSPLHF
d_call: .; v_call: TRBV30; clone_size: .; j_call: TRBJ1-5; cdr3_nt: TGTGCCTGGAGTTGGGCAGGGGATCAGCCCCAGCATTTT; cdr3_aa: CAWSWAGDQPQHF
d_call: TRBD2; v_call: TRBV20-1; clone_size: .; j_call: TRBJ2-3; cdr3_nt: TGCAGTGCACCCGCGAGGGGAGGGTCTGGCACAGATACGCAGTATTTT; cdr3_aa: CSAPARGGSGTDTQYF
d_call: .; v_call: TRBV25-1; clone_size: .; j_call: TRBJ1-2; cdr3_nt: TGTGCCAGCAGAGACTCTAGCATACTCTCCTATGGCTACACCTTC; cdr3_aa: CASRDSSILSYGYTF
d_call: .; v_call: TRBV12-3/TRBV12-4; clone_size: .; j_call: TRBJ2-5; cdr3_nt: TGTGCCAGCAGTTTTCGGCACAACCAAGAGACCCAGTACTTC; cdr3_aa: CASSFRHNQETQYF
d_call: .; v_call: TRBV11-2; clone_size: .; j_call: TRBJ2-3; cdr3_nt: TGTGCCAGCAGCTTAGTCGGGGCGGGCCCGGATACGCAGTATTTT; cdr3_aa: CASSLVGAGPDTQYF
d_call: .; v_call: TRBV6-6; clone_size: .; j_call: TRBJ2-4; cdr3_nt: TGTGCCAGCAGTCCCGGGCAGGTCGTTACGGACTTC; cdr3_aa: CASSPGQVVTDF
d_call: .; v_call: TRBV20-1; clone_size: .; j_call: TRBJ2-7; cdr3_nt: TGCAGTGCCAGGGCGAGTGGCGGGGTTGCGGTGTACGAGCAGTACTTC; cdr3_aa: CSARASGGVAVYEQYF
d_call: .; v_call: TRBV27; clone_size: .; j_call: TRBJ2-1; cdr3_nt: TGTGCCAGCAGTCCAACGGGCCCAAAGCATGAGCAGTTCTTC; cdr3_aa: CASSPTGPKHEQFF
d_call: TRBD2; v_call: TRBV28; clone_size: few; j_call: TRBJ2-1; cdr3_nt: TGTGCCAGCAGTGTAGGACTAGCGGGAAGCTACAATGAGCAGTTCTTC; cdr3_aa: CASSVGLAGSYNEQFF
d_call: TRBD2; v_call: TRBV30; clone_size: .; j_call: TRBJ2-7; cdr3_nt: TGTGCCTGGAGTCGATTCAGGACTAGCGGCCACATTTCCTACGAGCAGTACTTC; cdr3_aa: CAWSRFRTSGHISYEQYF
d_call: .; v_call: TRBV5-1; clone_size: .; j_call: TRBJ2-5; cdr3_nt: TGCGCCAGCAGCTTGCCCGAAGAGACCCAGTACTTC; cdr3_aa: CASSLPEETQYF
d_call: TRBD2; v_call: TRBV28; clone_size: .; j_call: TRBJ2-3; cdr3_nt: TGTGCCAGCATCACAGGAGGGGCGGGAGGGCAAGATACGCAGTATTTT; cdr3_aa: CASITGGAGGQDTQYF
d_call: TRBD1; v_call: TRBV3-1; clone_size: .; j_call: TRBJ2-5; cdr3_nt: TGTGCCAGCAGCCGCCGACAGGGGAGAGAGACCCAGTACTTC; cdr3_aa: CASSRRQGRETQYF
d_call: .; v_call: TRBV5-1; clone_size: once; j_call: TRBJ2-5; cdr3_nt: TGCGCCAGCAGCCCCGCTGGGCAGGGAGAGACCCAGTACTTC; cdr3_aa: CASSPAGQGETQYF
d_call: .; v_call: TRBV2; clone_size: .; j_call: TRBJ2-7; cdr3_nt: TGTGCCAGCAGTGAAATGCAGGCAGTGGGCGAGCAGTACTTC; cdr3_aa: CASSEMQAVGEQYF
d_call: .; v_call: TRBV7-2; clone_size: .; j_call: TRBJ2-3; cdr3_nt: TGTGCCAGCAGCTTAGGACTTACGTCGCAGTATTTT; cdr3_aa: CASSLGLTSQYF
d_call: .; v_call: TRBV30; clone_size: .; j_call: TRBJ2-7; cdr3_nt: TGTGCCTGGAGTATTTTGCCCACTGCATTGGGTGACTACGAGCAGTACTTC; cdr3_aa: CAWSILPTALGDYEQYF